This T cell receptor (beta chain) originates from a study of OX40 agonist ivuxolimab in advanced cancers. On the study more broadly: Therapy given before enrollment (anti-PD-1, anti-PD-L1 or anti-CTLA-4) was allowed, and over 35% had some.

V lost 1 base to trimming and J lost 2 bases; unmatched junction nucleotides: 2. The CDR3 covers 14 residues. CDR1 and CDR2 from the germline V gene are MNHEY and SMNVEV (reference sequence). Sequencing was performed with immunoSEQ multiplex PCR; in TCRdb, only in-frame clones are kept and a portion is missing. The sample lists 15,000 to 20,000 clones, 65% to 85% seen once, with 20% to 30% in the top ten. About this clone itself: This CDR3 is also generated by other DNA sequences in the sample.

The J gene is TRBJ2-7, the V gene TRBV27; 7 bases are a match to TRBD1. The source was CD4+ or CD8+ T cells sorted from blood, collected in a trial of the OX40 agonist ivuxolimab. This receptor was identified in an adult with an advanced solid tumor such as melanoma, head and neck, liver or kidney cancer. CDR3 loop: CASSLFQGAYEQYF. The CDR3 DNA reads TGTGCCAGCAGTTTATTTCAGGGGGCCTACGAGCAGTACTTC.